This TCR beta chain was identified during a study of OX40 agonist ivuxolimab in advanced cancers. TCRdb's copy holds only in-frame clones and misses some; the assay was immunoSEQ multiplex PCR. The sample carries about 39,000 clones, approximately 80% recorded once. The CDR3 contains 17 residues. Germline-derived CDR1 and CDR2 are SGHTA and FQGNSA. A word on this clone: One end of the junction fails to match germline, which may point to a read error.

The sequences come from CD4+ or CD8+ T cells sorted from blood, collected in a trial of the OX40 agonist ivuxolimab. The receptor comes from an adult with an advanced solid tumor such as melanoma, head and neck, liver or kidney cancer. The chain is built from TRBV7-2 and TRBJ1-1; unclear D gene. The CDR3 sequence is CASSFGLAVVESTEVFF. The CDR3 nucleotides read TGTGCCAGCAGCTTTGGTTTAGCGGTGGTAGAAAGCACTGAAGTTTTCTTT.